Reported below is one T cell receptor beta chain. Study processing details: From reference gene primer amplification, estimates of nucleated cell counts were derived. TCRdb keeps only in-frame clones here, not all; method: immunoSEQ multiplex PCR. For V, J and clone size, that table is used; D and trimming come from the DNA. The table lists about 150,000 clones, around 90% of them singletons. The sample originates from a study of blood T cell repertoires in COVID-19. Study summary: The samples span acute and convalescent COVID-19 from the United States, Italy and Spain.

Enrollment of patients from Seattle took place during active infection, with longitudinal follow-up. This CDR3 is 16 amino acids long. Germline CDR1 LNHDA, CDR2 SQIVND (reference sequence). Deletions cut 0 bases from V and 6 bases from J, with 15 bases between. The TCR was taken from an elderly woman with COVID-19, enrolled during active disease. Sequencing input: peripheral blood. The chain recombines TRBV19 with TRBJ2-1; the D gene is possibly TRBD2 (7 bases). The CDR3 DNA follows: TGTGCCAGTAGTATAGAGGGGCTAAGGGGGGGCAATGAGCAGTTCTTC. It codes for CASSIEGLRGGNEQFF.